The 6 T cell receptor beta chains reported below all come from one sample, sequenced in a study of control samples from healthy donors and cancer patients. Clones were read by immunoSEQ multiplex PCR, and TCRdb kept only the in-frame ones, dropping some. This table has under 150,000 clones, about nine tenths appearing once. Specimen: blood. The receptors were gathered from a man aged 25 to 45 in good health.

The J gene is TRBJ2-2, the V gene TRBV10-3; 7 positions agree with TRBD2. Germline V lookup: CDR1 ENHRY, CDR2 SYGVKD. V shed 4 bases and J 4 bases; nucleotides not matched to a gene: 6. The CDR3 runs 15 residues. The CDR3 region has the DNA TGTGCCATCAGTGGTTGGCGGGAGTTCACCGGGGAGCTGTTTTTT. Translating gives CAISGWREFTGELFF.

The chain links TRBV5-8 to TRBJ1-1; 12 bases fit TRBD1. The CDR3 is 16 amino acids. The trim removed 5 bases at V and 3 bases at J, leaving 8 bases unmatched. Per germline, CDR1 SGHTS and CDR2 YDEGEE. CDR3 in amino acids: CASRAGDRGPHTEAFF. CDR3 DNA: TGTGCCAGCAGAGCGGGGGACAGGGGGCCGCACACTGAAGCTTTCTTT.

V gene TRBV6-2 or TRBV6-3 combines with J gene TRBJ2-7; D perhaps matches TRBD1 (6 bases). Germline CDR1 and CDR2: MNHEY and SVGEGT. Deletions cut 0 bases from V and 3 bases from J, with 9 bases between. CDR3 length: 14 amino acids. The CDR3 nucleotides read TGTGCCAGCAGTTACTCGGACAGTATCTACGAGCAGTACTTC. Amino acid sequence: CASSYSDSIYEQYF.

The chain carries TRBV4-1 and TRBJ2-3; 8 bases are shared with TRBD2. The CDR3 contains 15 residues. Trimming removed 5 bases from V and 3 bases from J; junction bases left unmatched: 7. Germline lookup yields CDR1 MGHRA and CDR2 YSYEKL. DNA of the CDR3: TGCGCCAGCAGCAAAGGGACTAGTACAACAGATACGCAGTATTTT. Translation: CASSKGTSTTDTQYF.

The chain couples TRBV19 to TRBJ1-2; no clear D. Trimming cost V 3 bases and J 1 base, with 9 bases left between them. The CDR3 contains 14 residues. Germline CDR1 is LNHDA and CDR2 is SQIVND (reference sequence). CDR3 nucleotides: TGTGCCAGTAGTATTTCACATCGTAACTATGGCTACACCTTC. It codes for CASSISHRNYGYTF.

The chain carries TRBV9 and TRBJ2-1; maybe TRBD2 (6 bases). CDR3 length: 15 residues. Germline V gene sequence: CDR1 SGDLS, CDR2 YYNGEE. V lost 3 bases and J 5 bases, leaving 15 bases between the germline ends. This chain's CDR3 is CASSAKMDYDNEQFF. For the CDR3, the DNA is TGTGCCAGCAGCGCAAAGATGGACTACGACAATGAGCAGTTCTTC.